This is a list of T cell receptor beta chains from one sample in a study of cytomegalovirus exposure and HLA in healthy donors. Generated by immunoSEQ multiplex PCR, the TCRdb table keeps only in-frame clones and is missing some. The sample records under 200,000 clones, roughly 80% being singletons. Sequenced sample: PBMCs. The receptor source for this set is a woman aged 18-30 years in good health and CMV-seronegative. CDR3s include the opening cysteine and the closing phenylalanine or tryptophan. The D gene is left open where the match is weak. Clone size appears in some rows only: once, few, many, or a class for an expanded clone.

j_call d_call v_call clone_size cdr3_nt cdr3_aa
TRBJ2-1 TRBD2 TRBV27 NA TGTGCCAGCAGAGACAGCGGGAGGGGAAATGAGCAGTTCTTC CASRDSGRGNEQFF
TRBJ2-1 NA TRBV4-1 NA TGCGCCAGCAGCCGGGGGGGGCCCAGACAGGATCTTCGGAATGAGCAGTTCTTC CASSRGGPRQDLRNEQFF
TRBJ2-5 NA TRBV15 NA TGTGCCACCAGCCGCAGGGCCGCTAAAGAGACCCAGTACTTC CATSRRAAKETQYF
TRBJ2-5 TRBD1 TRBV7-2 NA TGTGCCAGCAGCCGCCGGACAGGGGTACAAGAGACCCAGTACTTC CASSRRTGVQETQYF
TRBJ2-1 TRBD2 TRBV10-2 few TGCGCCACGGGACGGGGGGGACATAATGAGCAGTTCTTC CATGRGGHNEQFF
TRBJ2-7 TRBD1 TRBV7-2 NA TGTGCCAGCAGCTTAGTTGGGACAGGGACCTCCTACGAGCAGTACTTC CASSLVGTGTSYEQYF
TRBJ2-2 TRBD1 TRBV5-1 NA TGCGCCAGCAGCCTAAGGTACGGGGACAGGAACACCGGGGAGCTGTTTTTT CASSLRYGDRNTGELFF
TRBJ2-3 TRBD2 TRBV10-3 NA TGTGCCATCAGTGAGTCGTCGGCTAGCGGGACAGATACGCAGTATTTT CAISESSASGTDTQYF
TRBJ2-7 NA TRBV7-2 NA TGTGCCACCGCTAGCTCCTCCTACGAGCAGTGCTTC CATASSSYEQCF
TRBJ2-1 NA TRBV9 NA TGTGCCAGCAGCGGACCCCAGCGGAGGACCTACAATGAGCAGTTCTTC CASSGPQRRTYNEQFF
TRBJ2-3 TRBD2 TRBV7-6 NA TGTGCCAGCAGCCCCAGACTAGCGGGCACAGATACGCAGTATTTT CASSPRLAGTDTQYF
TRBJ2-1 TRBD2 TRBV7-8 NA TGTGCCAGCAGCTTAGCTGGGACTAGCGGGAGGGCAAATGAGCAGTTCTTC CASSLAGTSGRANEQFF
TRBJ2-1 TRBD1 TRBV11-2 few TGTGCCAGCAGCCGACAGGGGGCAAGCAATGAGCAGTTCTTC CASSRQGASNEQFF
TRBJ2-3 NA TRBV7-2 NA TGTGCCAGCAGCAGTTGGCCCACGGGGACAGATACGCAGTATTTT CASSSWPTGTDTQYF
TRBJ1-1 NA TRBV18 NA TGTGCCAGCTCATCTCAGGAAACCCGGAACACTGAAGCTTTCTTT CASSSQETRNTEAFF
TRBJ1-1 NA TRBV5-1 NA TGCGCCAGCAGCCCGCAGGGGAACACTGAAGCTTTCTTT CASSPQGNTEAFF
TRBJ2-1 TRBD2 TRBV9 NA TGTGCCAGCAGCGTAGGAGTAGCGGGCCCCAATGAGCAGTTCTTC CASSVGVAGPNEQFF
TRBJ1-2 NA TRBV19 once TGTGCCACCTCACTCCGGGAGTCTAACTATGGCTACACCTTC CATSLRESNYGYTF
TRBJ1-5 NA TRBV5-1 NA TGCGCCAGCAGCCAGGGTTGGGGGGATCAGCCCCAGCATTTT CASSQGWGDQPQHF
TRBJ1-1 NA TRBV27 once TGTGCCAGCAGTTTCAGGGGCTTTGGGAACACTGAAGCTTTCTTT CASSFRGFGNTEAFF
TRBJ2-1 TRBD2 TRBV10-3 NA TGTGCCATCAGAATAAGCGGGAACTCCTACAATGAGCAGTTCTTC CAIRISGNSYNEQFF
TRBJ2-2 TRBD2 TRBV2 NA TGTGCCAGTACAGACCCGGGGGGCACCGGGGAGCTGTTTTTT CASTDPGGTGELFF
TRBJ2-5 NA TRBV5-4 NA TGTGCCAGTACCCTAGGGGTGGGGGAGACCCAGTACTTC CASTLGVGETQYF
TRBJ2-1 NA TRBV19 NA TGTGCCAGTAGTGCTCGTAGTGGTGGAGACTACAATGAGCAGTTCTTC CASSARSGGDYNEQFF
TRBJ2-5 TRBD2 TRBV7-2 NA TGTGCCAGCAGCTTAAGTTTTAGCGGGATCCAAGAGACCCAGTACTTC CASSLSFSGIQETQYF
TRBJ2-1 NA TRBV4-3 NA TGCGCCAGCAGCCATACTACGCGGGCTAGCGCAAGTTTCAATGAGCAGTTCTTC CASSHTTRASASFNEQFF
TRBJ2-3 TRBD2 TRBV5-4 NA TGTGCCAGCAGCTTGGATCCCGGGAGGGCCTCAGATACGCAGTATTTT CASSLDPGRASDTQYF
TRBJ1-4 NA TRBV7-9 NA TGTGCCAGCGGGGGGATCGGGCATGAAAAACTGTTTTTT CASGGIGHEKLFF
TRBJ1-1 NA TRBV9 NA TGTGCCAGCAGCCCACAAGGGTCGGGAGTAGGCACTGAAGCTTTCTTT CASSPQGSGVGTEAFF
TRBJ1-1 TRBD1 TRBV9 NA TGTGCCAGCAGCGGGAACCGGGACAGTTACACTGAAGCTTTCTTT CASSGNRDSYTEAFF
TRBJ2-3 TRBD1 TRBV4-1 once TGCGCCAGCAGCCTACAGGGGGAGACGGCAGATACGCAGTATTTT CASSLQGETADTQYF
TRBJ2-5 NA TRBV5-5 NA TGTGCCAGCATGGAGGGCCGTGAGACCCAGTACTTC CASMEGRETQYF
TRBJ1-5 NA TRBV6-1 NA TGTGCCAGCAGTGAGCCCCCAGGGGCCATTCAGCCCCAGCATTTT CASSEPPGAIQPQHF
TRBJ2-1 TRBD2 TRBV29-1 NA TGCAGCGTTGGATTTTACGTGGGCACTAGCGGGAGGAGAGGGTACAATGAGCAGTTCTTC CSVGFYVGTSGRRGYNEQFF
TRBJ2-5 NA TRBV5-8 NA TGTGCCAGCAGCTTCCCGCGGAGGGCCCACGAAGAGACCCAGTACTTC CASSFPRRAHEETQYF
TRBJ2-2 NA TRBV11-3 NA TGTGCCAGCAGCTTAGATGGGGCCACCGGGGAGCTGTTTTTT CASSLDGATGELFF
TRBJ2-1 TRBD2 TRBV7-8 NA TGTGCCAGCAGCTCCGCTCCGGGACTAGCGGTCTACAATGAGCAGTTCTTC CASSSAPGLAVYNEQFF
TRBJ2-1 TRBD2 TRBV7-6 NA TGTGCCAGCAGCTCTTCCTCTGGACTAGCGGGCCATGAGCAGTTCTTC CASSSSSGLAGHEQFF
TRBJ2-3 TRBD1 TRBV28 once TGTGCCAGCAGTCTCGCCGGGACAGGCACAGATACGCAGTATTTT CASSLAGTGTDTQYF
TRBJ2-6 NA TRBV9 NA TGTGCCAGCAGCCCACATCGGGGCAGGGGATTTGGGGCCAACGTCCTGACTTTC CASSPHRGRGFGANVLTF
TRBJ2-3 NA TRBV7-2 once TGTGCCAGCAGCTTAGGAGGGAGGTCAGATACGCAGTATTTT CASSLGGRSDTQYF
TRBJ2-5 TRBD2 TRBV5-1 NA TGCGCCAGCAGCCCCCGTGGCGGGAGCCAAGAGACCCAGTACTTC CASSPRGGSQETQYF
TRBJ1-5 NA TRBV28 NA TGTGCCAGCAGTTTGCGGGATTCGGGTAATCAGCCCCAGCATTTT CASSLRDSGNQPQHF
TRBJ2-5 NA TRBV21-1 NA TGTGCCAGCAGCAACCACACGATCGAGACCCAGTACTTC CASSNHTIETQYF
TRBJ1-2 NA TRBV7-2 NA TGTGCCAGCAGCTTAGCGTTCACCCCGAGGCGGGAACTCTATGGCTACACCTTC CASSLAFTPRRELYGYTF
TRBJ2-7 TRBD2 TRBV30 NA TGTGCCTGGACCGGGACTAGCGGGATTGAGCAGTACTTC CAWTGTSGIEQYF
TRBJ2-7 NA TRBV27 few TGTGCCAGCAGTTTGGGCCAGAACTACGAGCAGTACTTC CASSLGQNYEQYF
TRBJ2-1 NA TRBV27 NA TGTGCCAGCAGTTTACGGGAGCTCAATGAGCAGTTCTTC CASSLRELNEQFF
TRBJ1-6 TRBD1 TRBV4-2 NA TGTGCCAGCAGCCAAGATGCGGGACAGGGATCCCTCTATTCACCCCTCCACTTT CASSQDAGQGSLYSPLHF
TRBJ2-5 TRBD1 TRBV2 NA TGTGCCAGCAGTTATGTTGGGACAGGGCAAGAGACCCAGTACTTC CASSYVGTGQETQYF
TRBJ2-7 NA TRBV4-3 NA TGCGCCAGCAGCCAAGACGGCGTACTAGAACCCTACGAGCAGTACTTC CASSQDGVLEPYEQYF
TRBJ1-1 TRBD1 TRBV19 NA TGTGCCAGTACTGGAGGGGGCTCAGGAAACACTGAAGCTTTCTTT CASTGGGSGNTEAFF
TRBJ2-1 NA TRBV30 NA TGTGCCTGGAGTCCCGCGGGATACCCATACAATGAGCAGTTCTTC CAWSPAGYPYNEQFF